This T cell receptor beta chain was sequenced for a study of T cell responses to AZD1222 COVID-19 vaccine. TCRdb keeps only in-frame clones here, not all; method: immunoSEQ multiplex PCR. The sample yields 150,000 to 200,000 clones, about 92% seen once. Trimming shortened V by 6 bases and J by 4 bases, and 7 bases separated the two germline ends. Germline assignment: CDR1 SNHLY and CDR2 FYNNEI. The CDR3 covers 12 residues. The source is an adult in good health. This sample comprised peripheral blood, obtained on day 0 of AZD1222 vaccination. The chain is built from TRBV2 and TRBJ2-1; D call uncertain. CDR3 sequence reads: CASSEEYNEQFF. The DNA of the CDR3 is TGTGCCAGCAGCGAGGAATACAATGAGCAGTTCTTC.